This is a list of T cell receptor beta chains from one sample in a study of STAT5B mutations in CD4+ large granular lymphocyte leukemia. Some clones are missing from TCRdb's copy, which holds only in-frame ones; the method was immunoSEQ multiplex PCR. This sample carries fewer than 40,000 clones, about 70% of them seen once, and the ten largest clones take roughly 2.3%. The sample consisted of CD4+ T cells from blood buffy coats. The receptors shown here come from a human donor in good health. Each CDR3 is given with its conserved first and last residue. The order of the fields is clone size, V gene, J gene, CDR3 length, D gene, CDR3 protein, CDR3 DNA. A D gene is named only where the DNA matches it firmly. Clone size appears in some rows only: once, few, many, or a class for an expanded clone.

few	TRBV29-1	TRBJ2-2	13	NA	CSVDRANTGELFF	TGCAGCGTTGACAGGGCGAACACCGGGGAGCTGTTTTTT
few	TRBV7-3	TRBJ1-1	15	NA	CASSLTERRNTEAFF	TGTGCCAGCAGCTTAACTGAACGGAGGAACACTGAAGCTTTCTTT
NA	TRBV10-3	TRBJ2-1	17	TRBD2	CAISGLAGGFSYNEQFF	TGTGCCATCAGCGGACTAGCGGGAGGGTTCTCCTACAATGAGCAGTTCTTC
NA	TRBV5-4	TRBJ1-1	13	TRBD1	CASSWDRTPEAFF	TGTGCCAGCAGCTGGGACAGGACACCTGAAGCTTTCTTT
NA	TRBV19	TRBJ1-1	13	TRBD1	CASSSQGAARAFF	TGTGCCAGTAGCTCACAGGGGGCGGCACGAGCTTTCTTT
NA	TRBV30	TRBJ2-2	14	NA	CAAPGDSNTGELFF	TGTGCCGCTCCAGGGGATTCGAACACCGGGGAGCTGTTTTTT
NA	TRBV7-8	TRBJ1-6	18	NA	CASSLVLSTGPTGSPLHF	TGTGCCAGCAGCTTAGTACTGAGTACAGGCCCAACGGGATCACCCCTCCACTTT
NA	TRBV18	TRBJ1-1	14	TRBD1	CASSRDSMNTEAFF	TGTGCCAGCTCACGGGACAGTATGAACACTGAAGCTTTCTTT
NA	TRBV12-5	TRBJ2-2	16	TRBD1	CASGWRTGGNTGELFF	TGTGCTAGTGGTTGGAGGACAGGAGGCAACACCGGGGAGCTGTTTTTT
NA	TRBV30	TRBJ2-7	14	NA	CAWSVHPVPYEQYF	TGTGCCTGGAGTGTACACCCGGTACCTTACGAGCAGTACTTC
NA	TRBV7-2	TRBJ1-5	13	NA	CASSLYRTQPQHF	TGTGCCAGCAGCTTATACAGGACCCAGCCCCAGCATTTT
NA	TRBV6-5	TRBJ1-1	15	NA	CASSPSGTPNTEAFF	TGTGCCAGCAGTCCTTCCGGGACACCGAACACTGAAGCTTTCTTT
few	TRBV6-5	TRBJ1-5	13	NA	CASSYSRDQPQHF	TGTGCCAGCAGTTACTCCCGGGATCAGCCCCAGCATTTT
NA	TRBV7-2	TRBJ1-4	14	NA	CASSLRATTGQLFF	TGTGCCAGCAGCTTAAGGGCGACGACAGGCCAACTGTTTTTT
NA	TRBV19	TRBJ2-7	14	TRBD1	CASSRTGDSYEQYF	TGTGCCAGTAGTCGGACAGGGGACTCCTACGAGCAGTACTTC
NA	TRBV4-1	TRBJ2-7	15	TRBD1	CASSLQDRGPYEQYF	TGCGCCAGCAGCCTCCAGGACAGGGGCCCGTACGAGCAGTACTTC
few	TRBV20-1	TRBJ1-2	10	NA	CSARDYGYTF	TGCAGTGCTAGAGACTATGGCTACACCTTC
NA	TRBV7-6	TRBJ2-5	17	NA	CASSLGTTGYGPGTQYF	TGTGCCAGCAGCTTAGGAACGACAGGATATGGTCCGGGGACCCAGTACTTC
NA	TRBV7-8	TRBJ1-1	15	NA	CASSFGRGGGTEAFF	TGTGCCAGCAGCTTTGGGAGGGGTGGCGGCACTGAAGCTTTCTTT
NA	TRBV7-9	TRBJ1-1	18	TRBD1	CASSLGRGQGKANTEAFF	TGTGCCAGCAGCTTAGGTAGAGGACAGGGGAAGGCGAACACTGAAGCTTTCTTT
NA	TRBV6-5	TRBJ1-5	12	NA	CASSFSEGPQHF	TGTGCCAGCAGTTTCTCAGAGGGGCCCCAGCATTTT
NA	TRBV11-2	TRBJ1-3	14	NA	CASSPSGQYAPIYF	TGTGCCAGCAGCCCAAGTGGGCAGTATGCGCCCATATATTTT
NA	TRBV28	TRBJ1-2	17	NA	CASSLFVGGSLTYGYTF	TGTGCCAGCAGTTTATTCGTAGGGGGGTCCCTTACCTATGGCTACACCTTC
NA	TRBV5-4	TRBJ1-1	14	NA	CASSPGPRDSEAFF	TGTGCCAGCAGCCCGGGTCCCAGGGATAGTGAAGCTTTCTTT
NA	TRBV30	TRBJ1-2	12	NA	CAWTAGGLGYTF	TGTGCCTGGACCGCCGGCGGGCTGGGCTACACCTTC
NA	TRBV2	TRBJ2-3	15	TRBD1	CASSERGRLTDTQYF	TGTGCCAGCAGTGAGAGGGGGCGCCTCACGGATACGCAGTATTTT
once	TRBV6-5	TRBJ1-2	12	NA	CATSTVLGGYTF	TGTGCCACCTCGACTGTTTTGGGTGGCTACACCTTC
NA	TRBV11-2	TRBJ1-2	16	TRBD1	CASSLGYRGTGNIYTF	TGTGCCAGCAGCTTAGGTTACCGGGGGACAGGGAATATATACACCTTC
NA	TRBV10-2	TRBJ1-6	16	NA	CASSEGPGGLNSPLHF	TGCGCCAGCAGTGAGGGGCCGGGGGGGCTGAATTCACCCCTCCACTTT
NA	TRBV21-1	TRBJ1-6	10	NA	CEPRVSPLHF	TGTGAACCGAGGGTTTCACCCCTCCACTTT
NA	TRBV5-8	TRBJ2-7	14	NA	CASPERAEPSEQYF	TGTGCCAGCCCGGAAAGGGCGGAACCCAGCGAGCAGTACTTC
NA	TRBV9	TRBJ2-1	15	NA	CASSVQGGPYNEQFF	TGTGCCAGCAGCGTCCAGGGGGGGCCCTACAATGAGCAGTTCTTC